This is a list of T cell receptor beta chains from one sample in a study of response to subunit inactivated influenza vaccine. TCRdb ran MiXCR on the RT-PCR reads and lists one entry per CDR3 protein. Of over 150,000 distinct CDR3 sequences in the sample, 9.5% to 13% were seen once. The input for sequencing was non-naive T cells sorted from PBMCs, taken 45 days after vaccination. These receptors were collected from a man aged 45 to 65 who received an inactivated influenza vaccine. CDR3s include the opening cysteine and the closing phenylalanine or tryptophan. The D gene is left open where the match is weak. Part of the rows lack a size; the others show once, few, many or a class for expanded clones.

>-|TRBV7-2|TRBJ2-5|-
TGTGCCAGCAGCTTAGCGGGCGCGGGGTTAGAGACCCAGTACTTC
CASSLAGAGLETQYF
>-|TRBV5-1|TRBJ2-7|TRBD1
TGCGCCAGCAGCTTGGACAGGGGGCATACCTACGAGCAGTACTTC
CASSLDRGHTYEQYF
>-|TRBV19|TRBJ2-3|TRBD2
TGTGCCAGTAGAATCAGCGGGGTGCAGGATACGCAGTATTTT
CASRISGVQDTQYF
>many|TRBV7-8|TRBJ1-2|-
TGTGCCAGCAGCTTAGGCGGACAAGACGGCTCCTATGGCTACACCTTC
CASSLGGQDGSYGYTF
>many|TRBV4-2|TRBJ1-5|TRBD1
TGTGCCAGCAGCCAAGCCACAGGGGGCAAGCCCCAGCATTTT
CASSQATGGKPQHF
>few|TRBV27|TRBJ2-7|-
TGTGCCAGCAGTTTAGGGGACGGACCCTACGAGCAGTACTTC
CASSLGDGPYEQYF
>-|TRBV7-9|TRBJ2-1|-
TGTGCCAGCAGCTTAGGGGAAACTAGTCTCAATGAGCAGTTCTTC
CASSLGETSLNEQFF
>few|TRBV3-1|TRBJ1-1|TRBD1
TGTGCCAGCAGCCCGGGGGGACAGGGGGCCTCTGAAGCTTTCTTT
CASSPGGQGASEAFF
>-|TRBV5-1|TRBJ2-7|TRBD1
TGCGCCAGCAGCTCCCGGGACAGGGGATTCGAGCAGTACTTC
CASSSRDRGFEQYF
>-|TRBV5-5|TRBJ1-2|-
TGTGCCAGCAGCTTTCGGGACGGCTACACCTTC
CASSFRDGYTF
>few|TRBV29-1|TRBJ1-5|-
TGCAGCGTTGGAACAGAGAATCAGCCCCAGCATTTT
CSVGTENQPQHF
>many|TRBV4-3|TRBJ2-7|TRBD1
TGCGCCAGCAGCCAAGAGGGGACAGGGGCGTATTACGAGCAGTACTTC
CASSQEGTGAYYEQYF